A single sample is the source of the 14 T cell receptor beta chains below, sequenced in a study of vaccination and CD4 T cells after COVID-19. Their antigens remain unidentified. Cultured CD4+ T cell DNA was sequenced using the Oncomine TCR Beta short-read assay. MiXCR, run by TCRdb on the PCR reads, gives a single entry per CDR3 protein. The sample includes fewer than 20,000 distinct CDR3 sequences, around 50% seen only once; the top ten take 20%. Sample time point: late sampling 161 to 241 days after vaccination in a few convalescent patients. Treatment reported: roughly 11-day PBMC culture with coronavirus spike peptide pools or control peptides (ViraFEST assay). The sample in question was CD4+ T cells from blood, cultured in vitro, obtained about 7 months after SARS-CoV-2 vaccination. The source is a human donor who had recovered from COVID-19.

V usage is TRBV28 and J usage is TRBJ1-5, with 9 nucleotides matching TRBD1. CDR1 is MDHEN and CDR2 is SYDVKM in the germline V gene. V lost 3 bases to trimming and J lost 5 bases; unmatched junction nucleotides: 5. There are 15 residues in the CDR3. CDR3 residues: CASSFRDREYQPQHF. CDR3 DNA sequence: TGTGCCAGCAGTTTCCGGGACAGGGAATATCAGCCCCAGCATTTT. Full variable domain (missing parts from reference TRBV28 and TRBJ1-5): DVKVTQSSRYLVKRTGEKVFLECVQDMDHENMFWYRQDPGLGLRLIYFSYDVKMKEKGDIPEGYSVSREKKERFSLILESASTNQTSMYLCASSFRDREYQPQHFGDGTRLSIL.

In this sample, this clonotype turned up once. J is TRBJ2-1 and V is TRBV20-1, with 9 bases fitting TRBD1. V trimming: 2 bases; J trimming: 5 bases; junction bases outside the gene matches: 13. The CDR3 is made up of 17 amino acids. CDR1 is DFQATT, CDR2 SNEGSKA, per germline (reference sequence). The CDR3 DNA sequence: TGCAGTGCTAGACCGGGACAGGGACTCGGGTGGAACAATGAGCAGTTCTTC. Translation gives CSARPGQGLGWNNEQFF.

The rearrangement joins TRBV29-1 to TRBJ1-2; 8 nucleotides agree with TRBD1. Germline CDR1 is SQVTM and CDR2 is ANQGSEA. With V trimmed by 4 bases and J by 4 bases, 8 bases remained unmatched. The CDR3 length is 14 residues. The CDR3: CSVAAGGFGYGYTF. The DNA of the CDR3 is TGCAGCGTTGCGGCAGGGGGCTTTGGCTATGGCTACACCTTC.

The chain uses TRBV25-1 and TRBJ2-3, with 16 nucleotides matching TRBD2. CDR3 length: 18 residues. From germline, CDR1 is MGHDK and CDR2 SYGVNS. J lost 0 bases, V lost 8 bases, and 8 bases had no gene match. The DNA for the CDR3 is TGTGCCAGCGGGGGACTAGCGGGGGGGCCTGGAAGCACAGATACGCAGTATTTT. As protein: CASGGLAGGPGSTDTQYF.

The chain combines TRBV5-4 with TRBJ2-5, with D unclear. Germline CDR1 is SGHNT and CDR2 is YYREEE (reference sequence). There are 12 residues in the CDR3. Trimming removed 1 base at V and 4 bases at J, with 5 bases between. The CDR3 nucleotides are TGTGCCAGCAGCTTGAAAAGAGAGACCCAGTACTTC. It specifies CASSLKRETQYF.

This chain connects TRBV7-9 to TRBJ2-7; 9 bases align to TRBD1. J gave up 6 bases and V 3 bases, and 6 bases lay outside the gene matches. Germline V gene data show CDR1 as SEHNR and CDR2 as FQNEAQ (reference sequence). The CDR3 covers 14 residues. DNA for the CDR3: TGTGCCAGCAGCTTGCTGACAGGGGGTTTCGAGCAGTACTTC. It translates to CASSLLTGGFEQYF.

The rearrangement joins TRBV6-1 to TRBJ2-1; 14 nucleotides line up with TRBD2. Germline CDR1 reads MNHNS; CDR2 reads SASEGT. Germline trimming cut 5 bases from V and 1 base from J; bases unmatched to any gene: 13. The CDR3 has 20 amino acids. This chain's CDR3 is CASSNPLKTSGGASYNEQFF. As DNA, the CDR3 is TGTGCCAGCAGTAACCCACTCAAGACTAGCGGGGGGGCGTCCTACAATGAGCAGTTCTTC.

The chain carries TRBV5-1 and TRBJ2-7; 11 nucleotides match TRBD2. CDR3 length equals 16 residues. Germline V gene sequence: CDR1 SGHRS, CDR2 YFSETQ. V lost 3 bases, J lost 3 bases, and 8 bases stayed unmatched. CDR3 sequence reads: CASSSRTSGLNYEQYF. The CDR3, as DNA: TGCGCCAGCAGCTCAAGGACTAGCGGGCTAAACTACGAGCAGTACTTC.

This chain connects TRBV6-1 to TRBJ1-1, with TRBD1 as a possible D gene (6 bases). Germline V CDR1 and CDR2: MNHNS, SASEGT. V was shortened by 6 bases and J by 0 bases, with 11 bases between the two germline ends. This CDR3 is 14 amino acids long. CDR3 in amino acids: CASRSRGMNTEAFF. As DNA, the CDR3 is TGTGCCAGCAGGTCGAGGGGGATGAACACTGAAGCTTTCTTT.

As DNA, the CDR3 is TGCAGTGCTAGAGTTGGGGGATCAGATACGCAGTATTTT. This codes for CSARVGGSDTQYF. The V gene is TRBV20-1, the J gene TRBJ2-3, with D possibly being TRBD1 or TRBD2 (5 bases each). This CDR3 is built from 13 residues. The V gene's germline CDR1 is DFQATT and CDR2 SNEGSKA (reference sequence). V lost 1 base to trimming and J lost 4 bases, with 9 bases between them.

This rearrangement joins TRBV20-1 to TRBJ2-7; 8 positions agree with TRBD1. This CDR3 has 14 amino acids. Germline V gene lookup returns CDR1 DFQATT and CDR2 SNEGSKA (reference sequence). V lost 6 bases and J lost 6; bases outside the gene matches: 13. The CDR3 sequence: CSAREHRGLGEQYF. The CDR3 coding sequence is TGCAGTGCGCGAGAACACAGGGGGTTGGGCGAGCAGTACTTC.

This chain links TRBV9 with TRBJ2-5; D is undetermined. CDR3 size: 13 residues. Germline CDR1 and CDR2: SGDLS and YYNGEE. V lost 5 bases to trimming and J lost 4 bases, with 12 bases between them. CDR3 sequence (DNA): TGTGCCAGCAGTCAGCGTATGACAGAGACCCAGTACTTC. Amino acid sequence: CASSQRMTETQYF.

By proportion, this clonotype is medium-sized. This chain uses TRBV20-1 with TRBJ2-5; 7 nucleotides line up with TRBD2. This CDR3 comprises 12 residues. Germline V gene sequence: CDR1 DFQATT, CDR2 SNEGSKA (reference sequence). This CDR3 reads CSASGNQETQYF. For the CDR3, the DNA is TGCAGCGCCAGCGGGAACCAAGAGACCCAGTACTTC.

V and J are TRBV5-6 and TRBJ2-3; no firm D call. The CDR3 sequence is 11 residues long. Germline CDR1 SGHDT, CDR2 YYEEEE. V lost 4 bases and J 4 bases, leaving 4 bases between the germline ends. The CDR3 bases are TGTGCCAGCAGCCGATCAGATACGCAGTATTTT. Its protein is CASSRSDTQYF.